The next 8 T cell receptor beta chains were all read from a single sample in a study of T cells in localized non-small cell lung cancer. Data came from immunoSEQ multiplex PCR; TCRdb stores just in-frame clones and leaves some out. Counted here are approximately 3,000 clones, more than 20% occurring once; the ten biggest clones make up roughly 13%. The sample in question was lung tumor tissue, obtained before any cancer treatment. The receptors here all came from a man aged 40 to 70 with stage I squamous cell lung carcinoma.

The sample holds a few counts of this clone. The chain combines TRBV30 with TRBJ2-6, with 10 bases fitting TRBD1. V trimming: 6 bases; J trimming: 4 bases; junction bases outside the gene matches: 12. This CDR3 has 17 amino acids. Germline V gives CDR1 GTSNPN, CDR2 SVGIG (reference sequence). Here the CDR3 reads CACRPRDRGSGANVLTF. CDR3 sequence (DNA): TGTGCCTGCCGCCCGCGGGACAGGGGATCAGGGGCCAACGTCCTGACTTTC.

This sequence joins TRBV29-1 and TRBJ2-5, with 10 bases aligning to TRBD2. J gave up 9 bases and V 4 bases, and 11 bases lay outside the gene matches. This CDR3 has 14 residues. Germline values: CDR1 SQVTM, CDR2 ANQGSEA. In DNA form, the CDR3 reads TGCAGCGTTGCCCCAGCGGGGGGGCGGGTGGCCCAGTACTTC. Protein product: CSVAPAGGRVAQYF.

This clone appeared a few times. This chain connects TRBV4-1 to TRBJ1-3; D perhaps matches TRBD1 (6 bases). V was cut by 1 base and J by 1 base, with 11 bases left in between. This CDR3 has 16 residues. Germline CDR1 and CDR2: MGHRA and YSYEKL. The CDR3 region is CASSQVRGASGNTIYF. The CDR3 DNA reads TGCGCCAGCAGCCAAGTTAGGGGGGCTTCTGGAAACACCATATATTTT.

The rearrangement uses TRBV28 and TRBJ1-2; tentative D call: TRBD1 (6 bases). Germline CDR1 is MDHEN and CDR2 is SYDVKM. Trimming cost V 6 bases and J 1 base, with 12 bases left between them. The CDR3 is 14 amino acids. DNA for the CDR3: TGTGCCAGCAGGTCTGGACAGAATAACTATGGCTACACCTTC. It encodes CASRSGQNNYGYTF.

The chain carries TRBV5-1 and TRBJ1-1; TRBD1 agrees at 8 bases. The CDR3 extends over 14 amino acids. Germline V gives CDR1 SGHRS, CDR2 YFSETQ. V shed 1 base and J 3 bases; nucleotides not matched to a gene: 2. The CDR3 DNA reads TGCGCCAGCAGCTTGTCGACAGGGGACACTGAAGCTTTCTTT. Protein product: CASSLSTGDTEAFF.

The genes are TRBV11-3 and TRBJ2-1; 8 positions match TRBD2. CDR1 is SGHNT, CDR2 YENEEA, per germline. This CDR3 region has 17 residues. Trimming cost V 1 base and J 5 bases; bases outside gene matches: 10. The CDR3 loop is CASSLVKGSGAHNEQFF. The CDR3 region has the DNA TGTGCCAGCAGCTTAGTGAAGGGTAGCGGGGCCCACAATGAGCAGTTCTTC.

This clone was found a few times. The chain uses TRBV11-3 and TRBJ1-3, with TRBD1 matching over 7 bases. Germline-derived CDR1 and CDR2 are SGHNT and YENEEA. Trimming took 5 bases from V and 4 from J; bases not matched to a gene: 11. The CDR3 length is 16 residues. For the CDR3, the DNA is TGTGCCAGCAGCCCGATGACAGGGATTAGCGGAAACACCATATATTTT. Its translation: CASSPMTGISGNTIYF.

This clone was observed a handful of times. The rearrangement links TRBV7-6 to TRBJ2-7, with 8 bases identical to TRBD1. The CDR3 is made up of 16 amino acids. CDR1 SGHVS and CDR2 FNYEAQ come from the germline V gene. The V segment lost 6 bases and the J segment 1 base; nucleotides outside the gene matches: 11. CDR3 nucleotide sequence: TGTGCCAGCAGTGACGCTGGCGGGACAGGTTCCTACGAGCAGTACTTC. Amino acids: CASSDAGGTGSYEQYF.